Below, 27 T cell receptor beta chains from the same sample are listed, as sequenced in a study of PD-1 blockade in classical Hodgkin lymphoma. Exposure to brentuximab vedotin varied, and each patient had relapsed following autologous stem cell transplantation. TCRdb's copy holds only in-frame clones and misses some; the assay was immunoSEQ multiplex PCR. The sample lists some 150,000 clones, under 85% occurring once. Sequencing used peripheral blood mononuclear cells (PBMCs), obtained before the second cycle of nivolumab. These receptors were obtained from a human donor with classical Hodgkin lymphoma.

CDR3 amino acids: CASSSLQGARSTDTQYF. DNA of the CDR3: TGTGCCAGCAGTTCTTTGCAGGGGGCGCGGAGCACAGATACGCAGTATTTT. The chain recombines TRBV27 with TRBJ2-3; 8 nucleotides match TRBD1. CDR1 is MNHEY, CDR2 SMNVEV, per germline (reference sequence). The CDR3 covers 17 residues. The V segment lost 4 bases and the J segment 0 bases; nucleotides outside the gene matches: 9.

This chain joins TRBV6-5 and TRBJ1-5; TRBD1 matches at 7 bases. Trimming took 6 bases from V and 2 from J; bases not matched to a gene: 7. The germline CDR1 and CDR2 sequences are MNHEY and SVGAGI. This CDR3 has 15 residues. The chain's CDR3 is CASRRQGLGNQPQHF. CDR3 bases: TGTGCCAGCAGGAGACAGGGATTGGGCAATCAGCCCCAGCATTTT.

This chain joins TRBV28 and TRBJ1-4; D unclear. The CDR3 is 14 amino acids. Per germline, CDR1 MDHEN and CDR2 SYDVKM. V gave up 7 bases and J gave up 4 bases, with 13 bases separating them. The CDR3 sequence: CASTPGGGNEKLFF. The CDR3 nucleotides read TGTGCCAGCACCCCTGGCGGAGGTAATGAAAAACTGTTTTTT. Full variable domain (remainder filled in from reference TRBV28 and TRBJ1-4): DVKVTQSSRYLVKRTGEKVFLECVQDMDHENMFWYRQDPGLGLRLIYFSYDVKMKEKGDIPEGYSVSREKKERFSLILESASTNQTSMYLCASTPGGGNEKLFFGSGTQLSVL.

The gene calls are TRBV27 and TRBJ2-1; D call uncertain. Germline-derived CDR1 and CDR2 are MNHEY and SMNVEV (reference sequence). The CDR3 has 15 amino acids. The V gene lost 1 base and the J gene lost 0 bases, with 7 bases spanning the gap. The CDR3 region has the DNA TGTGCCAGCAGTTTATACCTAGGCTCCTACAATGAGCAGTTCTTC. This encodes CASSLYLGSYNEQFF.

CDR3 coding DNA: TGTGCCAGCAGCCTCGGACCAGCCTCCTCTGGAAACACCATATATTTT. Translated, it gives CASSLGPASSGNTIYF. The chain is built from TRBV6-6 and TRBJ1-3; D ambiguous. The CDR3 sequence is 16 residues long. Trimming cost V 6 bases and J 0 bases, with 15 bases left between them. In germline, CDR1 is MNHNY, CDR2 SVGAGI (reference sequence).

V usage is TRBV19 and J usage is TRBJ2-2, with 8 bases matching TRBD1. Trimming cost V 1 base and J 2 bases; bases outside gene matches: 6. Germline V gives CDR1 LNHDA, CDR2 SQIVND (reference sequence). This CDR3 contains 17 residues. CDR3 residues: CASSIVEQGANTGELFF. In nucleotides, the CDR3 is TGTGCCAGTAGTATAGTTGAGCAGGGGGCTAACACCGGGGAGCTGTTTTTT.

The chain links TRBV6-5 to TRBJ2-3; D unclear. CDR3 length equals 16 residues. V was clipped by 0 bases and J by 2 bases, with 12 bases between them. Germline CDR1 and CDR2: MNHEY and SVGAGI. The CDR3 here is CASSYSGYEPTDTQYF. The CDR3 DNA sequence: TGTGCCAGCAGTTACTCGGGGTACGAGCCCACAGATACGCAGTATTTT.

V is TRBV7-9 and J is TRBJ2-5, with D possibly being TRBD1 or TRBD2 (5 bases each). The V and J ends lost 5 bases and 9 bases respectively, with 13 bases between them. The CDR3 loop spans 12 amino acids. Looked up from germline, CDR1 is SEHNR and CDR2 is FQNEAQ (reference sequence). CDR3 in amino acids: CASSPPGPAQYF. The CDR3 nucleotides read TGTGCCAGCAGCCCCCCGGGGCCGGCCCAGTACTTC.

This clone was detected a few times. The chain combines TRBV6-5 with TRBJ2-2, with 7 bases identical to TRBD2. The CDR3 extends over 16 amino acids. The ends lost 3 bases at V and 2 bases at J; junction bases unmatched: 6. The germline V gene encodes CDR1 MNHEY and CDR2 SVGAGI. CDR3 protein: CASSYFGGRNTGELFF. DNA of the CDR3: TGTGCCAGCAGTTATTTCGGCGGGAGAAACACCGGGGAGCTGTTTTTT.

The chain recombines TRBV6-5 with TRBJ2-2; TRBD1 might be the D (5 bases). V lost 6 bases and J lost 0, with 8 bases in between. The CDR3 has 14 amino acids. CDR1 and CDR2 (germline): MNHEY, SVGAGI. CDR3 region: CASRLTANTGELFF. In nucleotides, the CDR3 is TGTGCCAGCAGGTTGACAGCGAACACCGGGGAGCTGTTTTTT.

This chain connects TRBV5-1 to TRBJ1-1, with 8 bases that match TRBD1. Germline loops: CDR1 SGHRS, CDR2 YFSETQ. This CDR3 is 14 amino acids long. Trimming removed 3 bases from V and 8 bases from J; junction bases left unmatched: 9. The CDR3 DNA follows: TGCGCCAGCAGCTCCCTACCTGGGACAGGCGAAGCTTTCTTT. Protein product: CASSSLPGTGEAFF.

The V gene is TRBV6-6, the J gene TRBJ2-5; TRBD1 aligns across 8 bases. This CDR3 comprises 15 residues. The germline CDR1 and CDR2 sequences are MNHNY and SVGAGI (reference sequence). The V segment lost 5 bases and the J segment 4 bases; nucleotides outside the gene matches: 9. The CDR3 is CASSTRDRGGETQYF. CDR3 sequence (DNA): TGTGCCAGCAGTACACGAGACAGGGGTGGAGAGACCCAGTACTTC.

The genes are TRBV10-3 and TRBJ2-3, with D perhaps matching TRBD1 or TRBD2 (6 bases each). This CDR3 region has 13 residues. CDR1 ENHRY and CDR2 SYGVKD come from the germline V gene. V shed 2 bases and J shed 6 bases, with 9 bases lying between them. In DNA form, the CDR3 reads TGTGCCATCAGTGAGGGGGGGCCCGATACGCAGTATTTT. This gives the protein CAISEGGPDTQYF.

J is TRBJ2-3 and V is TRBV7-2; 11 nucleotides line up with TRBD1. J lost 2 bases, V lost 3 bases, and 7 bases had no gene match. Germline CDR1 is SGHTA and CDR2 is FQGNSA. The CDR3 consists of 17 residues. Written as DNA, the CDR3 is TGTGCCAGCAGCTTTGGGACAGGGGGTTTATTCACAGATACGCAGTATTTT. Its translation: CASSFGTGGLFTDTQYF. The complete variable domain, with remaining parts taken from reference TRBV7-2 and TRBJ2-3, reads GAGVSQSPSNKVTEKGKDVELRCDPISGHTALYWYRQSLGQGLEFLIYFQGNSAPDKSGLPSDRFSAERTGGSVSTLTIQRTQQEDSAVYLCASSFGTGGLFTDTQYFGPGTRLTVL.

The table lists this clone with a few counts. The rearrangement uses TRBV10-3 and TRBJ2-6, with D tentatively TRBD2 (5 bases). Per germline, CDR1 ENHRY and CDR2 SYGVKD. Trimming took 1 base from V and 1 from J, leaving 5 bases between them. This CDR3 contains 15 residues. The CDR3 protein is CAISEWESGANVLTF. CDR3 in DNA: TGTGCCATCAGTGAGTGGGAGTCTGGGGCCAACGTCCTGACTTTC.

This CDR3 is CAISEDTGTYGYTF. CDR3 nucleotides: TGTGCCATCAGTGAGGATACAGGGACCTATGGCTACACCTTC. J is TRBJ1-2 and V is TRBV10-3; D might be TRBD1 (6 bases). Trimming left V 2 bases short and J 4 bases short, with 11 bases between. The germline gives CDR1 ENHRY, CDR2 SYGVKD. This CDR3 is 14 amino acids long.

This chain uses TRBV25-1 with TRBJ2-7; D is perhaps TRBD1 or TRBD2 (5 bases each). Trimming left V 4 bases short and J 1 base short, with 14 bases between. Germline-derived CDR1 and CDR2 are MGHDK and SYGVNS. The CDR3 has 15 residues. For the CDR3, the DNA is TGTGCCAGCAGTGCCCTGCCCGGGACGTCCTACGAGCAGTACTTC. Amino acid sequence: CASSALPGTSYEQYF.

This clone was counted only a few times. The CDR3 is CASSSGLWPGRSNYGYTF. As DNA, the CDR3 is TGTGCCAGCAGTTCGGGACTTTGGCCGGGACGTTCTAACTATGGCTACACCTTC. The rearrangement uses TRBV27 and TRBJ1-2, with D maybe TRBD1 (5 bases). This CDR3 region has 18 residues. With 4 bases removed from V and 0 bases from J, the gap between germline ends came to 21 bases. In germline, CDR1 is MNHEY, CDR2 SMNVEV (reference sequence).

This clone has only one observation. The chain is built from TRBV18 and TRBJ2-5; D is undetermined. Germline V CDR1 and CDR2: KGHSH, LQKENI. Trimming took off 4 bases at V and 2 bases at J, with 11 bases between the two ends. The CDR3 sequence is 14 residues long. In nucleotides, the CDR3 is TGTGCCAGCTCACTACGTTTCCCTCAAGAGACCCAGTACTTC. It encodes CASSLRFPQETQYF.

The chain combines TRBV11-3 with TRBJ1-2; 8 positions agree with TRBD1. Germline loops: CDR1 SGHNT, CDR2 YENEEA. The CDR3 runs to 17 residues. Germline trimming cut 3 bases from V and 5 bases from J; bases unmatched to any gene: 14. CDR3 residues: CASSFPRDRLIQYGYTF. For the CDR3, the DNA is TGTGCCAGCAGCTTCCCCCGGGACAGGTTGATTCAGTATGGCTACACCTTC.

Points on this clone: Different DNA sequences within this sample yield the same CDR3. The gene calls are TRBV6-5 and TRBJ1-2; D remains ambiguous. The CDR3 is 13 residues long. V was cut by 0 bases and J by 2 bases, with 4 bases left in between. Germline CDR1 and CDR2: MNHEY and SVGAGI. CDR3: CASSYSGNYGYTF. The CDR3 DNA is TGTGCCAGCAGTTACTCAGGGAACTATGGCTACACCTTC.

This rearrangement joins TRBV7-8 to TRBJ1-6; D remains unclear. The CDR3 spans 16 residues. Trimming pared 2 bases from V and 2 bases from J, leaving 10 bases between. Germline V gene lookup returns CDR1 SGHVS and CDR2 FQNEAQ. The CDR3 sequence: CASSLSRMPYNSPLHF. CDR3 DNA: TGTGCCAGCAGCTTATCCCGGATGCCCTATAATTCACCCCTCCACTTT.

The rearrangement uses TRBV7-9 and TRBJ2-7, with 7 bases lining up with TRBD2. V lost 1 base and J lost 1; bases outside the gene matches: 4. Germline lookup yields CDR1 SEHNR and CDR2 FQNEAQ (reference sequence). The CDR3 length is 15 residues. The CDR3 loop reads CASSLVASGSYEQYF. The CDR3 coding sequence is TGTGCCAGCAGCTTAGTGGCTAGCGGTTCCTACGAGCAGTACTTC.

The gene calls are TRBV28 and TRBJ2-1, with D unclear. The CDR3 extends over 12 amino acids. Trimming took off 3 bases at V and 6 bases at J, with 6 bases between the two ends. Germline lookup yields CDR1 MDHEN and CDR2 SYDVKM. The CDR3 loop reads CASSLTTNEQFF. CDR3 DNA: TGTGCCAGCAGTTTGACCACCAATGAGCAGTTCTTC.

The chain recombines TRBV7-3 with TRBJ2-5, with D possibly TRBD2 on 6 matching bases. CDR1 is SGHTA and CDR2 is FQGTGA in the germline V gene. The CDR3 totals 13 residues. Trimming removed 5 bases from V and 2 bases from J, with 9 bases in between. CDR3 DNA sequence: TGTGCCAGCAGCACCGGACTACAAGAGACCCAGTACTTC. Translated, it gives CASSTGLQETQYF.

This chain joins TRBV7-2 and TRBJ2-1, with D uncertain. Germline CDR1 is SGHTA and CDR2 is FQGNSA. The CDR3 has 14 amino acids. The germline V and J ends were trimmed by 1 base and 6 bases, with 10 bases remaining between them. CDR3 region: CASSLGSPGNEQFF. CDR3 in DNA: TGTGCCAGCAGCTTAGGGTCCCCCGGCAATGAGCAGTTCTTC. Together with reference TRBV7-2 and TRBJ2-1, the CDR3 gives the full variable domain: GAGVSQSPSNKVTEKGKDVELRCDPISGHTALYWYRQSLGQGLEFLIYFQGNSAPDKSGLPSDRFSAERTGGSVSTLTIQRTQQEDSAVYLCASSLGSPGNEQFFGPGTRLTVL.

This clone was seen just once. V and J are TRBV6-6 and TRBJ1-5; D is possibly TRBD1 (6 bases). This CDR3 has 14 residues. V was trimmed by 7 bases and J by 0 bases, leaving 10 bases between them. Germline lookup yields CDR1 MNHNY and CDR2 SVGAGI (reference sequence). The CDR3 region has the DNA TGTGCCAGCACGGACAGCTATAGCAATCAGCCCCAGCATTTT. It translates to CASTDSYSNQPQHF.